The clone carrying this TCR beta chain was seen a few times. Antigen unknown. This sample is part of a study of T cell responses to AZD1222 COVID-19 vaccine. Overall study: Both about-4-week and about-12-week second-dose recipients were combined. Study-wide findings and caveats: The sample set comprised mostly white British donors with more females, and clonal diversity was possibly underestimated. Spike regions recognized by vaccine-associated CD4 TCRs spanned the protein, led by 160-218 and 743-854. Without day 14 samples, only post-peak T cell repertoires were studied.

CDR3 length: 13 residues. The V gene end was trimmed by 6 bases and the J gene end by 3 bases; junction bases not matched to a gene: 5. Looked up from germline, CDR1 is MDHEN and CDR2 is SYDVKM. Assay: immunoSEQ multiplex PCR; the TCRdb copy retains only in-frame clones and omits some. The repertoire has some 110,000 clones, approximately 84% of them found once; the top ten carry about 9.4%. This chain links TRBV28 with TRBJ2-7; 7 bases map to TRBD2. Sequencing used peripheral blood, obtained on day 0 of AZD1222 vaccination. This clonotype was sampled from an adult in good health. CDR3 nucleotides: TGTGCCAGCAGAAAAAGCGGGGTCTACGAGCAGTACTTC. Protein: CASRKSGVYEQYF.